The rows below give T cell receptor beta chains drawn from one sample of a study of blood T cell repertoires in COVID-19. Clones were read by immunoSEQ multiplex PCR, and TCRdb kept only the in-frame ones, dropping some. The sample carries 180,000 or so clones, approximately 85% recorded once. The specimen sequenced was peripheral blood. These receptors all come from an older woman with acute or convalescent COVID-19. Both conserved end residues are part of each CDR3. The D gene is left open where the match is weak. Clone size is stated in some rows and not others, as once, few, many or a class when expanded.

>TRBJ2-1|few|NA|TRBV5-1
TGCGCCAGCAGCTTATGGGACTTGCTAAACAATGAGCAGTTCTTC
CASSLWDLLNNEQFF
>TRBJ1-2|NA|NA|TRBV3-1/TRBV3-2
TGTGCCAGCAGCCTTCTCCAGGGTGAAGGGGGCTACACCTTC
CASSLLQGEGGYTF
>TRBJ1-4|few|NA|TRBV30
TGTGCCTGGAGTGTACAGGGCCCTGGGGAACTGTTTTTT
CAWSVQGPGELFF
>TRBJ1-1|few|TRBD1|TRBV14
TGTGCCAGCAGTCGAGCCGGGACAGGGGTATTTCAAGCTTTCTTT
CASSRAGTGVFQAFF
>TRBJ1-6|NA|NA|TRBV5-8
TGTGCCAGCAGCTCCGGACAGACACATTCACCCCTCCACTTT
CASSSGQTHSPLHF
>TRBJ2-7|few|NA|TRBV7-2
TGTGCCAGCAGCCTCTCCTCCTACGAGCAGTACTTC
CASSLSSYEQYF
>TRBJ1-3|NA|NA|TRBV9
TGTGCCAGCAGCGGGGGGCTGCCTGGAAACACCATATATTTT
CASSGGLPGNTIYF
>TRBJ1-6|once|NA|TRBV30
TGTGCCTGGAGTGTAACACAGGGTTATTCACCCCTCCACTTT
CAWSVTQGYSPLHF
>TRBJ1-4|NA|NA|TRBV5-4
TGTGCCAGCAGCTTCGGGGACATGAAGGAAAAACTGTTTTTT
CASSFGDMKEKLFF
>TRBJ1-5|NA|TRBD1|TRBV11-2
TGTGCCAGCAGCCCGGGGGGTCTAATCGGACAGGGTAGTCAGCCCCAGCATTTT
CASSPGGLIGQGSQPQHF
>TRBJ2-3|NA|TRBD2|TRBV10-1
TGCGCCAGCAGTCTAGCGGGAGTTGGAGATACGCAGTATTTT
CASSLAGVGDTQYF
>TRBJ2-1|NA|TRBD2|TRBV29-1
TGCAGCGCCTTGGGTAGCGGGGGCCTGGAGTTCTTC
CSALGSGGLEFF
>TRBJ1-1|once|NA|TRBV6-1
TGTGCCAGCAGTGAAGCTGGTTGGGCCCTTACTGAAGCTTTCTTT
CASSEAGWALTEAFF
>TRBJ1-1|NA|TRBD1|TRBV3-1/TRBV3-2
TGTGCCAGCAGCCAAGAAGGGGGCAGCCACACTGAAGCTTTCTTT
CASSQEGGSHTEAFF
>TRBJ1-6|NA|NA|TRBV19
TGTGCCAGTAGTATAGTTCAGGGGAATTCACCCCTCCACTTT
CASSIVQGNSPLHF
>TRBJ2-1|NA|NA|TRBV5-4
TGTGCCAGCGGAGGGTGGTCTAGCAGTAATGAGCAGTTCTTC
CASGGWSSSNEQFF